This T cell receptor beta chain was sequenced during a study of blood T cell repertoires in COVID-19. Study-wide context: Sources were T cells, B-cell-depleted T cells, or PBMCs; the material itself was cDNA or gDNA.

V was clipped by 5 bases and J by 0 bases, with 5 bases between them. CDR3 size: 12 residues. Germline values: CDR1 SGHVS, CDR2 FQNEAQ. Profiled with immunoSEQ multiplex PCR; TCRdb holds only in-frame clones, not every one. The table shows 150,000 to 190,000 clones, with under 90% occurring only once. Sample: peripheral blood. The TCR comes from a man between 60 and 75 years old with acute or convalescent COVID-19. The genes are TRBV7-8 and TRBJ2-7; no definite D call. The CDR3 coding sequence is TGTGCCAGCAGCCAGAGCTCCTACGAGCAGTACTTC. Amino acids: CASSQSSYEQYF.